In its sample, the clone carrying this T cell receptor beta chain was seen a few times. The record originates from a study of T-cell reconstitution after alpha-beta-depleted transplantation in children. V was shortened by 3 bases and J by 4 bases, with 18 bases between the two germline ends. There are 16 residues in the CDR3. Per the germline V gene, CDR1 is MDHEN and CDR2 is SYDVKM. Preparation of the TCRbeta library used unique molecular identifiers. TCRdb redid the calling of the PCR reads with MiXCR, one entry per CDR3 protein. Of about half a million distinct CDR3 sequences detected, about 12% appear once; the ten largest clones hold about 6%.

The TCR comes from a human donor who donated a stem cell graft to a child with combined immunodeficiency. Source: PBMCs from the stem cell graft donor, taken from the stem cell graft. The rearrangement uses TRBV28 and TRBJ1-2; D uncertain. The CDR3: CASSFLGRRASYGYTF. In DNA form, the CDR3 reads TGTGCCAGCAGTTTCTTAGGTCGGCGGGCTAGCTATGGCTACACCTTC.